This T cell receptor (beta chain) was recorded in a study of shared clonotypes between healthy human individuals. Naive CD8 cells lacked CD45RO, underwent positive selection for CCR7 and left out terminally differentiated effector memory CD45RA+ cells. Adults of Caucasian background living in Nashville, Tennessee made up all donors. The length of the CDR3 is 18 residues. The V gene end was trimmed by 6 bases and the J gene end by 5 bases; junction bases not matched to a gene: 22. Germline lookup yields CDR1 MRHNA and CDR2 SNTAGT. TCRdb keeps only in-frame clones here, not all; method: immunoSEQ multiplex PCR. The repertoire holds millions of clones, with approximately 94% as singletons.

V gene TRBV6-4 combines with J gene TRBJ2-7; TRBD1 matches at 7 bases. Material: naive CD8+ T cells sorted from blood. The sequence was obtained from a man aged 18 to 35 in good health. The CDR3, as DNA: TGTGCCAGCAGCTCCCGGGACAGCGTCTCCGATTTCTTCCACGAGCAGTACTTC. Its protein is CASSSRDSVSDFFHEQYF.